The present T cell receptor (beta chain) was sequenced within a study of cytomegalovirus exposure and HLA in healthy donors. Study-wide results and caveats: An analysis that was carried out later associated 15,000 to 20,000 TCR beta sequences with HLA alleles at 0.05 false discovery rate. Differences between HLA loci emerged in a later analysis of TCR association rates, with DRB1 most and HLA-C fewest.

Concerning this clone itself: The antigen is unknown.

The germline CDR1 and CDR2 sequences are SGHTA and FQGNSA. V gave up 8 bases and J gave up 4 bases, with 14 bases separating them. The CDR3 consists of 14 residues. The PCR used 60 Vbeta and 13 Jbeta primers. The table came from immunoSEQ multiplex PCR; TCRdb's copy has only in-frame clones and leaves some out. The sample records about 140,000 clones, 55% to 80% being singletons. The chain recombines TRBV7-2 with TRBJ1-4; weak D call: TRBD1 (5 bases). The clonotype was recovered from a human donor in good health. Material: PBMCs. The CDR3: CASGAGLINEKLFF. For the CDR3, the DNA is TGTGCCAGCGGGGCGGGACTGATTAATGAAAAACTGTTTTTT. Supplemented by reference TRBV7-2 and TRBJ1-4, the full variable domain reads GAGVSQSPSNKVTEKGKDVELRCDPISGHTALYWYRQSLGQGLEFLIYFQGNSAPDKSGLPSDRFSAERTGGSVSTLTIQRTQQEDSAVYLCASGAGLINEKLFFGSGTQLSVL.